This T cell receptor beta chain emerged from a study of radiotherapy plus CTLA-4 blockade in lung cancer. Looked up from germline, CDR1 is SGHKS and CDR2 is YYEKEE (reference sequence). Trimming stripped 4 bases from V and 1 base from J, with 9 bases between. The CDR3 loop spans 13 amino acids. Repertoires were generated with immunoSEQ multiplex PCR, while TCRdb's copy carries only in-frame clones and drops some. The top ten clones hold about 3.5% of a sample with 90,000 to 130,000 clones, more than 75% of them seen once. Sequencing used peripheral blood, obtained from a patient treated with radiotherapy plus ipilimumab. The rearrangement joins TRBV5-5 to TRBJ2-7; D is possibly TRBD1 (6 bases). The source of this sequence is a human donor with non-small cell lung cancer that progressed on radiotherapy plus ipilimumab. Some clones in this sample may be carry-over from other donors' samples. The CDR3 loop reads CASSHTGSYEQYF. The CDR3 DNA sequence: TGTGCCAGCAGCCACACAGGGTCCTACGAGCAGTACTTC. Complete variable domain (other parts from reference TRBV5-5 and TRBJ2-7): DAGVTQSPTHLIKTRGQQVTLRCSPISGHKSVSWYQQVLGQGPQFIFQYYEKEERGRGNFPDRFSARQFPNYSSELNVNALLLGDSALYLCASSHTGSYEQYFGPGTRLTVT.